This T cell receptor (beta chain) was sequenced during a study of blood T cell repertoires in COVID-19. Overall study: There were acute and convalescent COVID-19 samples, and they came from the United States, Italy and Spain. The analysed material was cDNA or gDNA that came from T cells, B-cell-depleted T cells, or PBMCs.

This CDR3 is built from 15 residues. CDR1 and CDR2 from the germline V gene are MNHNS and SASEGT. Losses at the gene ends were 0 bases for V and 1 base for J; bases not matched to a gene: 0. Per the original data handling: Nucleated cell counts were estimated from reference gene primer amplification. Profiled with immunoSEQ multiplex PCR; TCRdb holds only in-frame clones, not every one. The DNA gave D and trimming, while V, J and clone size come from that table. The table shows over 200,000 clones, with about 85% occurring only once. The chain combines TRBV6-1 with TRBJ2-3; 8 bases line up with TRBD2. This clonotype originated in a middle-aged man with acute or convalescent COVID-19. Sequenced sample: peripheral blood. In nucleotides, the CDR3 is TGTGCCAGCAGTGAAGCGACTAGCGGCACAGATACGCAGTATTTT. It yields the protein CASSEATSGTDTQYF.